These 21 T cell receptor beta chains were sequenced from one sample in a study of cytomegalovirus exposure and HLA in healthy donors. PCR involved 60 Vbeta and 13 Jbeta primers. Generated by immunoSEQ multiplex PCR, the TCRdb table keeps only in-frame clones and is missing some. There are about 99,000 clones in the sample; around four fifths occur only once, and 1.5% to 2% lies in the top ten. Sequenced material: PBMCs. The receptors derive from a woman aged 40 to 50 in good health and CMV-seronegative.

This clone showed up just a few times. The chain recombines TRBV4-1 with TRBJ1-1; D is possibly TRBD1 (6 bases). Germline values: CDR1 MGHRA, CDR2 YSYEKL. This CDR3 has 15 residues. Trimming took 0 bases from V and 5 from J, leaving 13 bases between them. The CDR3 DNA reads as TGCGCCAGCAGCCAAGAAGTGGCAGGGGCAACTGAAGCTTTCTTT. Its translation is CASSQEVAGATEAFF.

The chain is built from TRBV19 and TRBJ1-2; TRBD1 matches at 7 bases. Germline V gene sequence: CDR1 LNHDA, CDR2 SQIVND (reference sequence). With V trimmed by 5 bases and J by 6 bases, 9 bases remained unmatched. The length of the CDR3 is 14 residues. CDR3 coding DNA: TGTGCCAGTAGTCCTATCGTACAGGGGCATGGCTACACCTTC. This sequence encodes CASSPIVQGHGYTF.

J is TRBJ1-1 and V is TRBV19; D remains unclear. The germline V gene has CDR1 LNHDA and CDR2 SQIVND (reference sequence). This CDR3 is built from 14 residues. V lost 7 bases and J 5 bases, leaving 17 bases between the germline ends. The CDR3 region has the DNA TGTGCCAGTACCCCGGCACTTCGAGGTACTGAAGCTTTCTTT. Translation: CASTPALRGTEAFF.

The table lists this clone with a few counts. The chain combines TRBV9 with TRBJ2-3, with D tentatively TRBD2 (6 bases). Trimming pared 3 bases from V and 4 bases from J, leaving 9 bases between. Germline CDR1 SGDLS, CDR2 YYNGEE. The CDR3 covers 13 residues. The CDR3: CASSAGTPDTQYF. The CDR3 nucleotides read TGTGCCAGCAGCGCTGGGACTCCAGATACGCAGTATTTT. Filled out from reference TRBV9 and TRBJ2-3, the complete variable domain reads DSGVTQTPKHLITATGQRVTLRCSPRSGDLSVYWYQQSLDQGLQFLIQYYNGEERAKGNILERFSAQQFPDLHSELNLSSLELGDSALYFCASSAGTPDTQYFGPGTRLTVL.

The CDR3 DNA follows: TGTGCCAGCAGTTTATCTGGGACTTACGGAATTCACACCATATATTTT. Translation: CASSLSGTYGIHTIYF. V is TRBV28 and J is TRBJ1-3, with TRBD1 as a possible D gene (5 bases). V shed 1 base and J shed 8 bases, with 18 bases lying between them. The CDR3 covers 16 residues. Germline V gene sequence: CDR1 MDHEN, CDR2 SYDVKM.

The genes are TRBV11-2 and TRBJ1-4; D is unresolved. CDR1 SGHAT and CDR2 FQNNGV come from the germline V gene. There are 14 residues in the CDR3. V was clipped by 6 bases and J by 8 bases, with 16 bases between them. CDR3 DNA: TGTGCCAGCAGTCAAACTACGGGGTTCGAAAAACTGTTTTTT. Translation gives CASSQTTGFEKLFF.

The V gene is TRBV28, the J gene TRBJ2-2; D might be TRBD1 (6 bases). The ends were cut back, 0 bases at V and 2 bases at J, with 13 bases in the middle. CDR1 and CDR2 (germline): MDHEN, SYDVKM. The CDR3 has 17 amino acids. The CDR3, as DNA: TGTGCCAGCAGTTTATGGTACAGGGAGTTAAACACCGGGGAGCTGTTTTTT. It encodes CASSLWYRELNTGELFF.

This clone was counted a single time. The chain couples TRBV28 to TRBJ2-4; D possibly corresponds to TRBD1 (6 bases). The V gene's germline CDR1 is MDHEN and CDR2 SYDVKM. V lost 6 bases and J 2 bases, leaving 20 bases between the germline ends. This CDR3 is 17 amino acids long. In DNA, the CDR3 is TGTGCCAGCAGGTCCACGGAGACAGGCCTCACCAAAAACATTCAGTACTTC. Translation gives CASRSTETGLTKNIQYF.

The count of this clone is one. The genes are TRBV6-5 and TRBJ1-5; TRBD1 aligns across 9 bases. The length of the CDR3 is 15 residues. Germline CDR1 reads MNHEY; CDR2 reads SVGAGI. V shed 6 bases and J 5 bases; nucleotides not matched to a gene: 8. CDR3 DNA sequence: TGTGCCAGCAGGCTTACACGGGACAGGGATCAGCCCCAGCATTTT. Amino acid sequence: CASRLTRDRDQPQHF.

Notes on this clone: One junction end disagrees with the germline gene, perhaps due to a read error. V usage is TRBV7-9 and J usage is TRBJ1-1; D call uncertain. The CDR3 covers 12 residues. Germline V lookup: CDR1 SEHNR, CDR2 FQNEAQ (reference sequence). The CDR3 coding sequence is TGTTCCAGCAGCTTAGAACGGTCGGAAGCTTTCTTT. Protein product: CSSSLERSEAFF.

This chain uses TRBV4-1 with TRBJ2-3, with a possible D match to TRBD2 (6 bases). Per the germline V gene, CDR1 is MGHRA and CDR2 is YSYEKL. The CDR3 is made up of 16 amino acids. Trimming stripped 1 base from V and 0 bases from J, with 11 bases between. The CDR3 coding sequence is TGCGCCAGCAGCCAAGGGCTAGCGTTGAGCACAGATACGCAGTATTTT. This encodes CASSQGLALSTDTQYF.

This clone was observed a few times. The gene calls are TRBV11-3 and TRBJ1-1, with D tentatively TRBD1 (5 bases). CDR3 length: 13 amino acids. V was trimmed by 3 bases and J by 2 bases, leaving 7 bases between them. Germline CDR1 is SGHNT and CDR2 is YENEEA. CDR3 bases: TGTGCCAGCAGCTTCAGGGCAAACACTGAAGCTTTCTTT. Residues: CASSFRANTEAFF.

This chain uses TRBV18 with TRBJ2-7; 11 nucleotides line up with TRBD2. Germline V gives CDR1 KGHSH, CDR2 LQKENI. The CDR3 runs 15 residues. Trimming cost V 3 bases and J 4 bases; bases outside gene matches: 5. This chain's CDR3 is CASSPPGLAVYEQYF. The CDR3, as DNA: TGTGCCAGCTCACCTCCGGGACTAGCGGTTTACGAGCAGTACTTC.

The chain uses TRBV7-9 and TRBJ1-1; D not resolved. The CDR3 has 13 amino acids. V was trimmed by 2 bases and J by 1 base, leaving 5 bases between them. Germline CDR1 reads SEHNR; CDR2 reads FQNEAQ (reference sequence). The CDR3 DNA reads as TGTGCCAGCAGCTTATTTAAGAACACTGAAGCTTTCTTT. Translating it yields CASSLFKNTEAFF.

This clone was seen only a few times. The chain recombines TRBV7-9 with TRBJ1-2; D not resolved. Per the germline V gene, CDR1 is SEHNR and CDR2 is FQNEAQ (reference sequence). The CDR3 runs to 13 residues. Trimming left V 0 bases short and J 8 bases short, with 10 bases between. In DNA, the CDR3 is TGTGCCAGCAGCTTAGCCGGAGGTAGAGGCTACACCTTC. Amino acid sequence: CASSLAGGRGYTF.

This clone was seen only a few times. The rearrangement joins TRBV5-4 to TRBJ1-2; TRBD1 is a possible D gene (6 bases). The ends were cut back, 5 bases at V and 6 bases at J, with 17 bases in the middle. This CDR3 is built from 14 residues. The germline V gene encodes CDR1 SGHNT and CDR2 YYREEE (reference sequence). The CDR3 DNA reads TGTGCCAGCAGTCCCCCTGGGACACGTAATGGCTACACCTTC. It is translated as CASSPPGTRNGYTF.

A single count supports this clone. The chain combines TRBV7-9 with TRBJ2-2; D uncertain. In germline, CDR1 is SEHNR, CDR2 FQNEAQ (reference sequence). The germline V and J ends were trimmed by 5 bases and 6 bases, with 10 bases remaining between them. The CDR3 has 13 amino acids. CDR3 protein: CASSPEVAGELFF. CDR3 in DNA: TGTGCCAGCAGCCCCGAAGTAGCCGGGGAGCTGTTTTTT.

This clone was seen just once. This rearrangement joins TRBV28 to TRBJ1-5; the D gene is possibly TRBD1 (5 bases). The CDR3 has 15 residues. Germline-derived CDR1 and CDR2 are MDHEN and SYDVKM. Deletions cut 6 bases from V and 0 bases from J, with 12 bases between. CDR3 residues: CASSPGGSSNQPQHF. The CDR3 region has the DNA TGTGCCAGCAGCCCCGGGGGGTCTAGCAATCAGCCCCAGCATTTT.

The gene calls are TRBV2 and TRBJ2-7, with TRBD1 identical over 7 bases. The V gene end was trimmed by 9 bases and the J gene end by 2 bases; junction bases not matched to a gene: 1. The length of the CDR3 is 11 residues. CDR1 is SNHLY, CDR2 FYNNEI, per germline. The CDR3 spells CARGTAYEQYF. The CDR3 bases are TGTGCCAGAGGGACAGCCTACGAGCAGTACTTC.

The chain recombines TRBV2 with TRBJ2-7, with 11 bases that match TRBD1. Unmatched junction bases numbered 6, after V lost 6 bases and J lost 5 bases. CDR3 length equals 14 residues. CDR1 is SNHLY and CDR2 is FYNNEI in the germline V gene. In DNA, the CDR3 is TGTGCCAGCAGGGTTGGACAGGGGGCCCACGAGCAGTACTTC. This sequence encodes CASRVGQGAHEQYF. The full variable domain, its missing parts supplied by reference TRBV2 and TRBJ2-7, is EPEVTQTPSHQVTQMGQEVILRCVPISNHLYFYWYRQILGQKVEFLVSFYNNEISEKSEIFDDQFSVERPDGSNFTLKIRSTKLEDSAMYFCASRVGQGAHEQYFGPGTRLTVT.

The chain carries TRBV27 and TRBJ2-5; the D is unclear. The closer fit of TRBJ2-7 to the DNA end suggests the J call may be wrong. The CDR3 length is 13 residues. Looked up from germline, CDR1 is MNHEY and CDR2 is SMNVEV (reference sequence). CDR3 sequence (DNA): TGTGCCAGCAGTTTATCCGAGTCGGTCGAGCAGTACTTC. It specifies CASSLSESVEQYF.